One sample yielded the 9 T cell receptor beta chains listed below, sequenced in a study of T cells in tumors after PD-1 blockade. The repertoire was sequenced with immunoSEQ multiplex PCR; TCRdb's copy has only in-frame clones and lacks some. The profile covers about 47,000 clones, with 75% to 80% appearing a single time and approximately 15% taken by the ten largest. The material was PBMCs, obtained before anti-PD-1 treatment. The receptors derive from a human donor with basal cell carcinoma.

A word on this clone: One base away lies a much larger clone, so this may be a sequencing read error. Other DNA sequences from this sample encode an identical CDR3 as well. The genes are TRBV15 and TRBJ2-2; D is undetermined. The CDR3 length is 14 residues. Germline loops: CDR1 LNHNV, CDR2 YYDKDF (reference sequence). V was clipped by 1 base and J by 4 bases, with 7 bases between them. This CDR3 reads CATSRGGVTGELFF. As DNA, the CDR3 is TGTGCCACCAGCAGAGGGGGTGTCACCGGGGAGCTGTTTTTT. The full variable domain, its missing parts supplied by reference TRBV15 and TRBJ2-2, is DAMVIQNPRYQVTQFGKPVTLSCSQTLNHNVMYWYQQKSSQAPKLLFHYYDKDFNNEADTPDNFQSRRPNTSFCFLDIRSPGLGDTAMYLCATSRGGVTGELFFGEGSRLTVL.

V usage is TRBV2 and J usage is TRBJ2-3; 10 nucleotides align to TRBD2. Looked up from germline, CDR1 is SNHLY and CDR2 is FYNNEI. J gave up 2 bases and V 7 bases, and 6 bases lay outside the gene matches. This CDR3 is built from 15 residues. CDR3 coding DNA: TGTGCCAGCAAACTAGCGGGACCATACACAGATACGCAGTATTTT. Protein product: CASKLAGPYTDTQYF.

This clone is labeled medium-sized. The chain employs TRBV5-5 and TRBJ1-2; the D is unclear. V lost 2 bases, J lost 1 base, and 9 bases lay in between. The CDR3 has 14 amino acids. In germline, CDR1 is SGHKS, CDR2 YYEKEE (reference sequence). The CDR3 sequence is CASSLDKGNYGYTF. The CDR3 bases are TGTGCCAGCAGCTTAGACAAGGGTAACTATGGCTACACCTTC.

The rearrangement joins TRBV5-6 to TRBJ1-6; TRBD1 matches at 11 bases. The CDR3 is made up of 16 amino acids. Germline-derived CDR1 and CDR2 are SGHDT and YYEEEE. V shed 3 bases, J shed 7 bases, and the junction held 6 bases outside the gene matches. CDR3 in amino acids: CASSSGTGGPNSPLHF. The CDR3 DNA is TGTGCCAGCAGCTCCGGGACAGGGGGTCCCAATTCACCCCTCCACTTT. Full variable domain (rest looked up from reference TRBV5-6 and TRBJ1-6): DAGVTQSPTHLIKTRGQQVTLRCSPKSGHDTVSWYQQALGQGPQFIFQYYEEEERQRGNFPDRFSGHQFPNYSSELNVNALLLGDSALYLCASSSGTGGPNSPLHFGNGTRLTVT.

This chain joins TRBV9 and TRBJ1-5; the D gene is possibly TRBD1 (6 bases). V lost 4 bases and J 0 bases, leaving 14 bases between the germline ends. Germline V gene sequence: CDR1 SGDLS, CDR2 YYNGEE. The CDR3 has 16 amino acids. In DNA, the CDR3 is TGTGCCAGCAGCACTCAAGGACAGATTAGCAATCAGCCCCAGCATTTT. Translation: CASSTQGQISNQPQHF.

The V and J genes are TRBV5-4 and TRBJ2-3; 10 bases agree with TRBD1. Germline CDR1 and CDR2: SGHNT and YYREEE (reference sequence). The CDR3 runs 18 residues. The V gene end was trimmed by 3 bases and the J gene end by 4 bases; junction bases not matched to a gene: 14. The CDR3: CASSWGTGALAASDTQYF. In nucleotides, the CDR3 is TGTGCCAGCAGCTGGGGGACAGGGGCACTGGCCGCCTCAGATACGCAGTATTTT.

Here the CDR3 reads CAWTNPGKPSYEQYF. CDR3 DNA: TGTGCCTGGACTAACCCAGGTAAACCTTCCTACGAGCAGTACTTC. This chain uses TRBV30 with TRBJ2-7, with D unclear. The length of the CDR3 is 15 residues. V gave up 4 bases and J gave up 1 base, with 17 bases separating them. Germline V CDR1 and CDR2: GTSNPN, SVGIG (reference sequence).

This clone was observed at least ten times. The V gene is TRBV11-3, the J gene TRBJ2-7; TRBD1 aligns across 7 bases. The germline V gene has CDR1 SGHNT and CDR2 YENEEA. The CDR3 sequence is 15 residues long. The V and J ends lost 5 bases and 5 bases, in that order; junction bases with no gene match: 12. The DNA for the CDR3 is TGTGCCAGCAGCCCAAACGACAGGGATCCGAACGAGCAGTACTTC. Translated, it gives CASSPNDRDPNEQYF.

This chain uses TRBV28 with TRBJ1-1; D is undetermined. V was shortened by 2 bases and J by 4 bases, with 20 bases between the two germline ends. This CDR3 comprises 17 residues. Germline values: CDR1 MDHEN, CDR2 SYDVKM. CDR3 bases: TGTGCCAGCAGTTTAAAGTTTCGGAGTATTGGTGGCACTGAAGCTTTCTTT. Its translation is CASSLKFRSIGGTEAFF.